The 16 T cell receptor beta chains in this list originate from one sample, sequenced in a study of long-term antiretroviral therapy in people with HIV. immunoSEQ v3.0 was run at survey level. Sequencing was performed with immunoSEQ multiplex PCR; in TCRdb, only in-frame clones are kept and a portion is missing. This sample carries tens of thousands of clones, around 97% of them seen once, and the ten largest clones take approximately 3%. The material sequenced was unsorted PBMCs, taken 6.9 years after starting antiretroviral therapy. Source of these receptors: a man under 40 with HIV.

The CDR3 here is CATSRDRWLAKTQYF. The CDR3 DNA reads as TGTGCCACCAGCAGAGATCGGTGGCTAGCGAAGACCCAGTACTTC. The V gene is TRBV15, the J gene TRBJ2-5, with a weak D call TRBD2 (6 bases). The V and J ends lost 0 bases and 6 bases respectively, with 14 bases between them. The CDR3 is 15 amino acids. Germline CDR1 and CDR2: LNHNV and YYDKDF (reference sequence).

The CDR3 reads CAISAFPLPGQGTYGYTF. CDR3 bases: TGTGCCATCAGTGCATTTCCACTTCCGGGACAGGGAACTTATGGCTACACCTTC. The chain carries TRBV10-3 and TRBJ1-2; 9 nucleotides match TRBD1. Trimming took 4 bases from V and 5 from J; bases not matched to a gene: 17. The germline gives CDR1 ENHRY, CDR2 SYGVKD. The CDR3 sequence is 18 residues long.

CDR3 nucleotides: TGTGCCAGTAGTCCCCTGGGACAGGGCCCCTACGAGCAGTACTTC. This translates into CASSPLGQGPYEQYF. The gene calls are TRBV19 and TRBJ2-7; TRBD1 aligns across 9 bases. V trimming: 5 bases; J trimming: 2 bases; junction bases outside the gene matches: 7. The CDR3 consists of 15 residues. The germline V gene encodes CDR1 LNHDA and CDR2 SQIVND (reference sequence).

The rearrangement uses TRBV5-6 and TRBJ2-7, with a tentative D call TRBD2 (6 bases). Germline assignment: CDR1 SGHDT and CDR2 YYEEEE. V was cut by 4 bases and J by 7 bases, with 12 bases left in between. The CDR3 loop spans 12 amino acids. The CDR3 region has the DNA TGTGCCAGCAGCACACTCCGGGGGGAGCAGTACTTC. Protein: CASSTLRGEQYF.

Only one count was recorded for this clone. The chain couples TRBV4-2 to TRBJ2-5; the D gene is possibly TRBD1 (6 bases). Germline V gives CDR1 LGHNA, CDR2 YNFKEQ. The CDR3 has 14 amino acids. The V end was cut by 0 bases, the J end by 5 bases, with 10 bases between. DNA of the CDR3: TGTGCCAGCAGCCAAGAAGGGACAATCGAGACCCAGTACTTC. It yields the protein CASSQEGTIETQYF.

The chain uses TRBV2 and TRBJ1-1; D not resolved. The CDR3 totals 13 residues. Germline CDR1 is SNHLY and CDR2 is FYNNEI. V lost 7 bases and J 3 bases, leaving 12 bases between the germline ends. The CDR3 spells CASIEEGYTEAFF. The CDR3 coding sequence is TGTGCCAGCATTGAGGAAGGATACACTGAAGCTTTCTTT.

The chain recombines TRBV4-2 with TRBJ2-7, with 7 bases matching TRBD2. CDR1 and CDR2 (germline): LGHNA, YNFKEQ. The V segment lost 0 bases and the J segment 3 bases; nucleotides outside the gene matches: 5. The CDR3 length is 15 residues. As DNA, the CDR3 is TGTGCCAGCAGCCAAGACCGCGGGAGAGACTACGAGCAGTACTTC. Translated: CASSQDRGRDYEQYF.

DNA of the CDR3: TGCGCCAGCAGCTCCGGGATACCAACTAATGAAAAACTGTTTTTT. Translating it yields CASSSGIPTNEKLFF. This chain joins TRBV5-1 and TRBJ1-4, with D uncertain. The CDR3 spans 15 residues. Trimming took 3 bases from V and 0 from J, leaving 9 bases between them. Germline V gene data show CDR1 as SGHRS and CDR2 as YFSETQ.

This chain uses TRBV21-1 with TRBJ2-7; the table's TRBD1 call for D was not verified on the DNA. TRBV21-1 is flagged as a pseudogene. The CDR3 is made up of 20 amino acids. CDR3: CASSGQFDLPGQGFKNEQYF. The CDR3 nucleotides read TGTGCCAGCAGCGGACAATTTGATTTACCGGGACAGGGGTTCAAAAACGAGCAGTACTTC.

The chain links TRBV21-1 to TRBJ2-1; TRBD1 is the table's D call, not checked against the DNA. TRBV21-1 is a listed pseudogene. The CDR3 has 12 amino acids. CDR3 sequence (DNA): TGTGCCAGCAGCAAAGAAGAGACAGGGGAGTTCTTC. This translates into CASSKEETGEFF.

The J gene is TRBJ2-3, the V gene TRBV19, with TRBD1 identical over 9 bases. Germline CDR1 reads LNHDA; CDR2 reads SQIVND (reference sequence). The CDR3 has 16 residues. Losses at the gene ends were 5 bases for V and 3 bases for J; bases not matched to a gene: 9. This CDR3 reads CASSPLQGAGTDTQYF. CDR3 coding DNA: TGTGCCAGTAGTCCACTACAGGGGGCAGGGACAGATACGCAGTATTTT. Complete variable domain (other parts from reference TRBV19 and TRBJ2-3): DGGITQSPKYLFRKEGQNVTLSCEQNLNHDAMYWYRQDPGQGLRLIYYSQIVNDFQKGDIAEGYSVSREKKESFPLTVTSAQKNPTAFYLCASSPLQGAGTDTQYFGPGTRLTVL.

The chain couples TRBV19 to TRBJ1-5; the D is unclear. V was cut by 4 bases and J by 0 bases, with 10 bases left in between. CDR1 is LNHDA, CDR2 SQIVND, per germline (reference sequence). The CDR3 totals 15 residues. In DNA, the CDR3 is TGTGCCAGTAGTAGGTTAATGGATAGCAATCAGCCCCAGCATTTT. The encoded protein is CASSRLMDSNQPQHF.

The chain's CDR3 is CATSRDLGRAGELFF. CDR3 nucleotide sequence: TGTGCCACCAGCAGAGATCTGGGTCGGGCCGGGGAGCTGTTTTTT. V gene TRBV15 combines with J gene TRBJ2-2; D unresolved. This CDR3 region has 15 residues. Trimming took 0 bases from V and 6 from J, leaving 11 bases between them. CDR1 and CDR2 (germline): LNHNV, YYDKDF (reference sequence).

This clone was observed once. One end of the junction fails to match germline, which may point to a read error. The V call is TRBV6-1, the J call TRBJ1-2, with a possible D match to TRBD1 (5 bases). The CDR3 has 16 residues. Germline CDR1 and CDR2: MNHNS and SASEGT. The CDR3 reads CASSKASTTENYGYTF. Written as DNA, the CDR3 is TGTGCCAGCAGTAAAGCCAGCACGACAGAGAACTATGGCTACACCTTC.

In DNA, the CDR3 is TGTGCCAGCAGTTTATTGGGGATTCCGGCTGGCTACACCTTC. Its protein product is CASSLLGIPAGYTF. The rearrangement uses TRBV27 and TRBJ1-2, with no clear D. Trimming stripped 1 base from V and 7 bases from J, with 13 bases between. CDR1 MNHEY and CDR2 SMNVEV come from the germline V gene (reference sequence). The CDR3 runs to 14 residues.

The chain employs TRBV7-2 and TRBJ2-7; TRBD1 might be the D (6 bases). In germline, CDR1 is SGHTA, CDR2 FQGNSA. The CDR3 has 14 residues. With 1 base removed from V and 6 bases from J, the gap between germline ends came to 13 bases. CDR3 loop: CASSLGGLGAEQYF. The DNA for the CDR3 is TGTGCCAGCAGCTTAGGGGGGTTGGGGGCCGAGCAGTACTTC.